These 23 T cell receptor beta chains share one sample of origin, sequenced in a study of cytomegalovirus exposure and HLA in healthy donors. A multiplex PCR was run with 60 Vbeta primers and 13 Jbeta primers. Sequencing used immunoSEQ multiplex PCR; TCRdb keeps in-frame clones, though not all of them. The sample carries 100,000 to 150,000 clones, about 72% recorded once. Sequencing used PBMCs. These receptors were taken from a female donor in good health and CMV-seronegative.

The V call is TRBV25-1, the J call TRBJ1-3, with D perhaps TRBD1 (5 bases). The V end was cut by 4 bases, the J end by 7 bases, with 11 bases between. This CDR3 comprises 13 residues. Germline assignment: CDR1 MGHDK and CDR2 SYGVNS. The CDR3 is CASSGRAGNTIYF. CDR3 nucleotides: TGTGCCAGCAGTGGGAGGGCAGGGAACACCATATATTTT.

The genes are TRBV6-1 and TRBJ2-7, with 9 bases matching TRBD1. The CDR3 contains 14 residues. Trimming removed 5 bases from V and 1 base from J; junction bases left unmatched: 3. CDR1 and CDR2 from the germline V gene are MNHNS and SASEGT. CDR3 in DNA: TGTGCCAGCAGTCAGACAGGGGGATCCTACGAGCAGTACTTC. This codes for CASSQTGGSYEQYF.

This chain joins TRBV5-1 and TRBJ2-1, with D possibly TRBD1 on 7 matching bases. The CDR3 spans 16 residues. CDR1 SGHRS and CDR2 YFSETQ come from the germline V gene. V was trimmed by 4 bases and J by 8 bases, leaving 22 bases between them. The CDR3 sequence: CASSGGTAPHRDEQFF. Written as DNA, the CDR3 is TGCGCCAGCAGCGGGGGGACAGCGCCCCATCGTGATGAGCAGTTCTTC.

V and J are TRBV4-3 and TRBJ2-7, with 11 bases identical to TRBD2. V lost 0 bases to trimming and J lost 9 bases; unmatched junction nucleotides: 13. Germline CDR1 is LGHNA and CDR2 is YSLEER. The CDR3 has 17 residues. As DNA, the CDR3 is TGCGCCAGCAGCCAAGATACCGTTGGGACTAGCGGTTTCAGGCAGTACTTC. Its translation: CASSQDTVGTSGFRQYF.

The rearrangement links TRBV7-9 to TRBJ2-1, with D unresolved. Germline CDR1 reads SEHNR; CDR2 reads FQNEAQ (reference sequence). Trimming shortened V by 3 bases and J by 4 bases, and 4 bases separated the two germline ends. This CDR3 has 12 amino acids. In DNA form, the CDR3 reads TGTGCCAGCAGCTTCGGGTACAATGAGCAGTTCTTC. Its protein is CASSFGYNEQFF.

V gene TRBV30 combines with J gene TRBJ2-7; 7 nucleotides line up with TRBD1. In germline, CDR1 is GTSNPN, CDR2 SVGIG (reference sequence). This CDR3 is built from 12 residues. Trimming at V came to 5 bases and at J to 2 bases, leaving 3 bases not matched to a gene. CDR3 in amino acids: CAWDRVPYEQYF. The CDR3 DNA reads as TGTGCCTGGGACAGGGTGCCCTACGAGCAGTACTTC.

The chain couples TRBV11-2 to TRBJ1-3; TRBD1 might be the D (6 bases). Germline V gives CDR1 SGHAT, CDR2 FQNNGV. Trimming shortened V by 4 bases and J by 4 bases, and 8 bases separated the two germline ends. The CDR3 sequence is 13 residues long. In DNA, the CDR3 is TGTGCCAGCAGCTCAGACAGGGGAAACACCATATATTTT. It is translated as CASSSDRGNTIYF.

This clone was recorded once. This sequence joins TRBV11-3 and TRBJ1-1; 9 bases match TRBD1. Losses at the gene ends were 3 bases for V and 1 base for J; bases not matched to a gene: 3. This CDR3 spans 15 amino acids. Germline CDR1 is SGHNT and CDR2 is YENEEA. The CDR3 sequence is CASSLGTGWNTEAFF. Here the CDR3 DNA reads TGTGCCAGCAGCTTGGGGACAGGGTGGAACACTGAAGCTTTCTTT.

The chain couples TRBV29-1 to TRBJ2-3; 9 bases line up with TRBD1. The germline gives CDR1 SQVTM, CDR2 ANQGSEA. Trimming cost V 6 bases and J 0 bases; bases outside gene matches: 10. The CDR3 has 16 amino acids. The CDR3: CSVGGDREFSTDTQYF. CDR3 coding DNA: TGCAGCGTGGGGGGGGACAGGGAGTTTAGCACAGATACGCAGTATTTT.

This clone occurred a few times. The chain combines TRBV4-1 with TRBJ2-1, with TRBD2 matching over 9 bases. This CDR3 contains 16 residues. Trimming at V came to 4 bases and at J to 3 bases, leaving 7 bases not matched to a gene. The germline gives CDR1 MGHRA, CDR2 YSYEKL. In nucleotides, the CDR3 is TGCGCCAGCAGCCTGATAGCGGGAGCCGGCTACAATGAGCAGTTCTTC. Translating it yields CASSLIAGAGYNEQFF.

The rearrangement joins TRBV5-1 to TRBJ1-2; unclear D gene. V lost 2 bases to trimming and J lost 6 bases, with 11 bases between them. Germline assignment: CDR1 SGHRS and CDR2 YFSETQ. The CDR3 totals 13 residues. The CDR3 reads CASSFSGEDGYTF. CDR3 bases: TGCGCCAGCAGCTTCTCCGGGGAGGATGGCTACACCTTC.

The rearrangement joins TRBV5-5 to TRBJ1-2; TRBD1 might be the D (6 bases). The CDR3 consists of 14 residues. Germline CDR1 reads SGHKS; CDR2 reads YYEKEE (reference sequence). Trimming stripped 5 bases from V and 4 bases from J, with 15 bases between. The CDR3 nucleotides are TGTGCCAGCAGACAACAGGGTAGGGGCTATGGCTACACCTTC. This translates into CASRQQGRGYGYTF.

This chain connects TRBV11-2 to TRBJ2-2; D possibly corresponds to TRBD2 (6 bases). Per germline, CDR1 SGHAT and CDR2 FQNNGV. The CDR3 runs to 14 residues. Trimming shortened V by 7 bases and J by 6 bases, and 15 bases separated the two germline ends. As DNA, the CDR3 is TGTGCCAGCACGGGACTTCTATCCGCCGGGGAGCTGTTTTTT. It yields the protein CASTGLLSAGELFF.

This sequence joins TRBV19 and TRBJ2-5, with D possibly TRBD1 on 5 matching bases. This CDR3 has 14 residues. Trimming took 4 bases from V and 1 from J, leaving 10 bases between them. CDR1 and CDR2 (germline): LNHDA, SQIVND (reference sequence). The CDR3 region is CASSRPTAQETQYF. The CDR3 nucleotides are TGTGCCAGTAGTAGGCCGACAGCCCAAGAGACCCAGTACTTC.

The rearrangement uses TRBV6-6 and TRBJ2-1; TRBD2 aligns across 7 bases. The germline V gene has CDR1 MNHNY and CDR2 SVGAGI (reference sequence). J was trimmed by 6 bases and V by 6 bases; bases with no gene match: 8. CDR3 length: 14 residues. Here the CDR3 reads CASSTSWGGNEQFF. As DNA, the CDR3 is TGTGCCAGCAGCACCTCGTGGGGGGGCAATGAGCAGTTCTTC.

This chain links TRBV20-1 with TRBJ1-2, with D possibly TRBD1 on 6 matching bases. Germline loops: CDR1 DFQATT, CDR2 SNEGSKA (reference sequence). The CDR3 totals 11 residues. Trimming cost V 6 bases and J 7 bases, with 12 bases left between them. The CDR3 sequence is CSATGLGGYTF. The CDR3 DNA is TGCAGTGCCACAGGGTTGGGTGGCTACACCTTC.

The chain couples TRBV4-1 to TRBJ2-1; 7 bases are shared with TRBD2. V shed 0 bases and J 4 bases; nucleotides not matched to a gene: 15. Looked up from germline, CDR1 is MGHRA and CDR2 is YSYEKL. This CDR3 has 19 amino acids. This chain's CDR3 is CASSQDRETSRVFYNEQFF. CDR3 sequence (DNA): TGCGCCAGCAGCCAAGATAGGGAGACTAGCAGAGTTTTTTACAATGAGCAGTTCTTC.

This rearrangement joins TRBV6-5 to TRBJ2-7; 7 nucleotides line up with TRBD1. Germline CDR1 reads MNHEY; CDR2 reads SVGAGI. J was trimmed by 1 base and V by 5 bases; bases with no gene match: 8. The CDR3 is 15 amino acids. This chain's CDR3 is CASSLRDRRSYEQYF. DNA of the CDR3: TGTGCCAGCAGTCTCCGGGACAGACGATCCTACGAGCAGTACTTC.

This sequence joins TRBV29-1 and TRBJ2-3, with TRBD2 as a possible D gene (6 bases). The CDR3 has 15 amino acids. Germline assignment: CDR1 SQVTM and CDR2 ANQGSEA. Deletions cut 7 bases from V and 5 bases from J, with 22 bases between. The CDR3 DNA reads as TGCAGCGCCAGAAAGGGACTCCCCGCCGGAGATACGCAGTATTTT. It is translated as CSARKGLPAGDTQYF.

The rearrangement uses TRBV5-1 and TRBJ2-3, with D tentatively TRBD1 (6 bases). This CDR3 is built from 15 residues. Trimming took 1 base from V and 4 from J, leaving 13 bases between them. The V gene's germline CDR1 is SGHRS and CDR2 YFSETQ. The CDR3 reads CASSLRRQGSDTQYF. The CDR3 coding sequence is TGCGCCAGCAGCTTGCGGCGCCAGGGGTCAGATACGCAGTATTTT.

The chain combines TRBV28 with TRBJ1-2, with D possibly TRBD1 on 5 matching bases. With 3 bases removed from V and 7 bases from J, the gap between germline ends came to 18 bases. The CDR3 has 15 residues. Germline V gene sequence: CDR1 MDHEN, CDR2 SYDVKM. The CDR3, as DNA: TGTGCCAGCAGTTTTCCTGGGGAAGGGGCTTTTGGCTACACCTTC. Residues: CASSFPGEGAFGYTF.

J is TRBJ1-4 and V is TRBV28, with 7 bases lining up with TRBD1. Looked up from germline, CDR1 is MDHEN and CDR2 is SYDVKM. CDR3 length: 14 amino acids. J lost 8 bases, V lost 4 bases, and 7 bases had no gene match. The CDR3 is CASSYDRVGEKLFF. In DNA, the CDR3 is TGTGCCAGCAGTTACGACAGGGTGGGGGAAAAACTGTTTTTT. Full variable domain (remainder filled in from reference TRBV28 and TRBJ1-4): DVKVTQSSRYLVKRTGEKVFLECVQDMDHENMFWYRQDPGLGLRLIYFSYDVKMKEKGDIPEGYSVSREKKERFSLILESASTNQTSMYLCASSYDRVGEKLFFGSGTQLSVL.

The J gene is TRBJ1-3, the V gene TRBV6-1, with 7 positions matching TRBD1. Germline V lookup: CDR1 MNHNS, CDR2 SASEGT. This CDR3 is built from 13 residues. Germline trimming cut 6 bases from V and 4 bases from J; bases unmatched to any gene: 3. This CDR3 is CASREGQGNTIYF. CDR3 in DNA: TGTGCCAGCAGGGAGGGACAGGGAAACACCATATATTTT.